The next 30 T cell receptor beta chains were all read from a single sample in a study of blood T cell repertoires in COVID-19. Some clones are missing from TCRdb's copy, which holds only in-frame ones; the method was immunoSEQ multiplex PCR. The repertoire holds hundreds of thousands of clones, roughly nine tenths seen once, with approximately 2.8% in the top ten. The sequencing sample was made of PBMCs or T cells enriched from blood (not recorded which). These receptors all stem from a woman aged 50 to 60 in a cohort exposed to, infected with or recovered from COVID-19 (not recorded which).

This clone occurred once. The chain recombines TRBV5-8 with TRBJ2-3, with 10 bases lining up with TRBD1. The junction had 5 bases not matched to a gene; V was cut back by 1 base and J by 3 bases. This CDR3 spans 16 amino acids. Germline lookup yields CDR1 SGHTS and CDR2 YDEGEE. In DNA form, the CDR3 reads TGTGCCAGCAGCTTGTTGGGGACAGGGGTGACAGATACGCAGTATTTT. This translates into CASSLLGTGVTDTQYF.

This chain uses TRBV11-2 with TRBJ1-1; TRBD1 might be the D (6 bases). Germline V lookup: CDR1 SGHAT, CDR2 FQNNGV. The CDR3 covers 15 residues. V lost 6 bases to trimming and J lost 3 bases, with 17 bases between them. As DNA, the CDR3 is TGTGCCAGCAGAACCTGGGGGGGCAGGTACACTGAAGCTTTCTTT. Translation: CASRTWGGRYTEAFF.

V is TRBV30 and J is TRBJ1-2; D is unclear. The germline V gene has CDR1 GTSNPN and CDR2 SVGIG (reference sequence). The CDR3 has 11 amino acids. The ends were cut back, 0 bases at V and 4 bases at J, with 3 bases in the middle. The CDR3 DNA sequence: TGTGCCTGGAGTGTTCGCTATGGCTACACCTTC. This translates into CAWSVRYGYTF.

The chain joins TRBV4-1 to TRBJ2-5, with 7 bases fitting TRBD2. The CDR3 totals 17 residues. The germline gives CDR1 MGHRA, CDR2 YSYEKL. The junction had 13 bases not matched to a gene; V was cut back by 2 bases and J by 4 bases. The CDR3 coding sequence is TGCGCCAGCAGCCAATTATTGCGACTAGCCGGGGTAGAGACCCAGTACTTC. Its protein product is CASSQLLRLAGVETQYF.

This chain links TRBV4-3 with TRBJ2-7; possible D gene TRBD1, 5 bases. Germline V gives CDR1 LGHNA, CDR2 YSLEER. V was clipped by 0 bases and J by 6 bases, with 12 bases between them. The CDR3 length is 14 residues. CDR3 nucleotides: TGCGCCAGCAGCCAAGACAGGGTTCGTCTCGAGCAGTACTTC. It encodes CASSQDRVRLEQYF.

The CDR3 DNA follows: TGTGCCAGCAGTCGACAGGCCAAAACTGGCTACACCTTC. As protein: CASSRQAKTGYTF. The genes are TRBV6-5 and TRBJ1-2, with a tentative D call TRBD1 (6 bases). There are 13 residues in the CDR3. V was clipped by 5 bases and J by 7 bases, with 14 bases between them. The germline CDR1 and CDR2 sequences are MNHEY and SVGAGI.

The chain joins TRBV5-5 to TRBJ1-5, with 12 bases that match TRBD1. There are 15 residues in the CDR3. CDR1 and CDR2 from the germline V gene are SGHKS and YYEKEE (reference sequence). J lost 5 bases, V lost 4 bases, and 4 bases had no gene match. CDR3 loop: CASSTGTGGDQPQHF. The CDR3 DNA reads TGTGCCAGCAGCACCGGGACAGGGGGCGATCAGCCCCAGCATTTT.

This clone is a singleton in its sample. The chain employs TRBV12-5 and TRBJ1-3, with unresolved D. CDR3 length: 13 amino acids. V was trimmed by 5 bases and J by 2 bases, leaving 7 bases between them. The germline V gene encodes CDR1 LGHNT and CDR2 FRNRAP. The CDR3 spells CASGVAAGNTIYF. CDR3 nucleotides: TGTGCTAGTGGTGTCGCAGCTGGAAACACCATATATTTT.

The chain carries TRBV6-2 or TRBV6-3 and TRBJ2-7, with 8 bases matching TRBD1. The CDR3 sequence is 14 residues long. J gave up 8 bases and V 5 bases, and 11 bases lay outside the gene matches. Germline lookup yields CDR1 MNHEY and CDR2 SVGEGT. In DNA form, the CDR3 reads TGTGCCAGCAGTCCGGACAGGGACCTCGCCAAGCAGTACTTC. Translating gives CASSPDRDLAKQYF.

DNA of the CDR3: TGCGCCAGCAGGACAGCGCCTACCATGAACACTGAAGCTTTCTTT. Translating it yields CASRTAPTMNTEAFF. The genes are TRBV5-1 and TRBJ1-1; D might be TRBD1 (5 bases). Germline CDR1 is SGHRS and CDR2 is YFSETQ. The ends were cut back, 5 bases at V and 0 bases at J, with 14 bases in the middle. The length of the CDR3 is 15 residues. Full variable domain (missing parts from reference TRBV5-1 and TRBJ1-1): KAGVTQTPRYLIKTRGQQVTLSCSPISGHRSVSWYQQTPGQGLQFLFEYFSETQRNKGNFPGRFSGRQFSNSRSEMNVSTLELGDSALYLCASRTAPTMNTEAFFGQGTRLTVV.

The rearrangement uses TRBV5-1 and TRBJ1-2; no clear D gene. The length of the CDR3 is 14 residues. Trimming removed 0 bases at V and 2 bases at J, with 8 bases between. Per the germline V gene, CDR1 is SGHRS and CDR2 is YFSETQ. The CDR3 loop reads CASSLESENYGYTF. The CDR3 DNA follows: TGCGCCAGCAGCTTGGAATCCGAGAACTATGGCTACACCTTC.

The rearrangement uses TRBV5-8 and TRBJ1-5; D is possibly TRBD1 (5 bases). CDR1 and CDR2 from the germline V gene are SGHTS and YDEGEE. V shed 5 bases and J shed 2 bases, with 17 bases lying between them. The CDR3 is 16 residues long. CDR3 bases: TGTGCCAGCAGGTCCAAGTCCGGCAGGGGCAATCAGCCCCAGCATTTT. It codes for CASRSKSGRGNQPQHF.

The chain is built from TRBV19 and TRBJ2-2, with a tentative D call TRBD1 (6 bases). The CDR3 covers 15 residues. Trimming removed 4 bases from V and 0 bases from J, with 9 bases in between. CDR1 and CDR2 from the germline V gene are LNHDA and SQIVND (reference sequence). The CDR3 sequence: CASSRTVANTGELFF. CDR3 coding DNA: TGTGCCAGTAGTAGGACAGTAGCGAACACCGGGGAGCTGTTTTTT.

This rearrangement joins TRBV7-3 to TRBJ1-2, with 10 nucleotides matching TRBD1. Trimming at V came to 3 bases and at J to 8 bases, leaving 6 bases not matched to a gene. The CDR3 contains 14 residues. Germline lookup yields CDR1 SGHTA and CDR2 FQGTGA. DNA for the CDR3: TGTGCCAGCAGCTTCGGACAGGGGGAAGGAGGCTACACCTTC. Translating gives CASSFGQGEGGYTF.

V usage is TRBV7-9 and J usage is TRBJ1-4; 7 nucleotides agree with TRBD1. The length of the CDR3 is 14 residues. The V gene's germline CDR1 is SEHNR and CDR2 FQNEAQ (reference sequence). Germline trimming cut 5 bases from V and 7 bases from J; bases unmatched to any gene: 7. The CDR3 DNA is TGTGCCAGCAGCCAGACAGGGTTAGGTGAAAAACTGTTTTTT. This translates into CASSQTGLGEKLFF.

CDR3: CASSLSQGPHEQYF. The CDR3 DNA is TGTGCCAGCAGCTTATCACAGGGACCCCACGAGCAGTACTTC. This sequence joins TRBV7-2 and TRBJ2-7; D may be TRBD1 (6 bases). This CDR3 region has 14 residues. Trimming took off 2 bases at V and 5 bases at J, with 13 bases between the two ends. Germline CDR1 is SGHTA and CDR2 is FQGNSA. The complete variable domain, with remaining parts taken from reference TRBV7-2 and TRBJ2-7, reads GAGVSQSPSNKVTEKGKDVELRCDPISGHTALYWYRQSLGQGLEFLIYFQGNSAPDKSGLPSDRFSAERTGGSVSTLTIQRTQQEDSAVYLCASSLSQGPHEQYFGPGTRLTVT.

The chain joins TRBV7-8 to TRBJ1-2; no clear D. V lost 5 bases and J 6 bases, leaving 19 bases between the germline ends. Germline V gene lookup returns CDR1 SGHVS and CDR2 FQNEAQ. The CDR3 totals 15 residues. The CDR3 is CASSRSGEGWNGYTF. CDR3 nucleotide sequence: TGTGCCAGCAGCCGAAGCGGTGAGGGTTGGAATGGCTACACCTTC. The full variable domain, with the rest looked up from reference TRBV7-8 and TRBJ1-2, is GAGVSQSPRYKVAKRGQDVALRCDPISGHVSLFWYQQALGQGPEFLTYFQNEAQLDKSGLPSDRFFAERPEGSVSTLKIQRTQQEDSAVYLCASSRSGEGWNGYTFGSGTRLTVV.

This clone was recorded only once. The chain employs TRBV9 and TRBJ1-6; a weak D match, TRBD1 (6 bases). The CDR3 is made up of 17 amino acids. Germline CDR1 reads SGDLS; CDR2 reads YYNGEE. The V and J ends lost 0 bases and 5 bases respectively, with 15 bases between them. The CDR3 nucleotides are TGTGCCAGCAGCGTAGAGCAGGGGCGGTCGGATAATTCACCCCTCCACTTT. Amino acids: CASSVEQGRSDNSPLHF. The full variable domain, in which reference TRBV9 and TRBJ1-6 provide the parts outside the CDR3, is DSGVTQTPKHLITATGQRVTLRCSPRSGDLSVYWYQQSLDQGLQFLIQYYNGEERAKGNILERFSAQQFPDLHSELNLSSLELGDSALYFCASSVEQGRSDNSPLHFGNGTRLTVT.

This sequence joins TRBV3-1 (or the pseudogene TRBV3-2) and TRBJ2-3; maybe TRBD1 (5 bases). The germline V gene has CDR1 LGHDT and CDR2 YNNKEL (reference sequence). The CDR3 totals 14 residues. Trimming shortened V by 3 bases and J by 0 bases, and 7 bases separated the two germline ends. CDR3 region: CASSQQGSTDTQYF. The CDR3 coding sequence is TGTGCCAGCAGCCAGCAGGGTAGCACAGATACGCAGTATTTT.

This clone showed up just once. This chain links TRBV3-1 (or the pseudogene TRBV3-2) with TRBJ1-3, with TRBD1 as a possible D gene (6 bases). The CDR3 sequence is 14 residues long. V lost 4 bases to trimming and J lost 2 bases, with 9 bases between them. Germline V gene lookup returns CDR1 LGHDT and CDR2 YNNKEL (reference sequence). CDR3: CASSPWTAGNTIYF. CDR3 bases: TGTGCCAGCAGCCCGTGGACAGCTGGAAACACCATATATTTT.

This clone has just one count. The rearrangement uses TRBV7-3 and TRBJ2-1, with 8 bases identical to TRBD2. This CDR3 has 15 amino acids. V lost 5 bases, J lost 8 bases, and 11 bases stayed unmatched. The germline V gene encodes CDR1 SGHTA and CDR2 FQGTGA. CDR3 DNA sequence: TGTGCCAGCAGCCGAACTCCGGGACTAGAGTATGAGCAGTTCTTC. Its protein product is CASSRTPGLEYEQFF.

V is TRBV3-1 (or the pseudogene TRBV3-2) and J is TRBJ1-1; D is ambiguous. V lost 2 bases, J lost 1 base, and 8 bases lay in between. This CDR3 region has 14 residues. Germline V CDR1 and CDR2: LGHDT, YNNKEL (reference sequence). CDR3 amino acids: CASSQNTGNTEAFF. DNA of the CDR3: TGTGCCAGCAGCCAAAATACGGGGAACACTGAAGCTTTCTTT.

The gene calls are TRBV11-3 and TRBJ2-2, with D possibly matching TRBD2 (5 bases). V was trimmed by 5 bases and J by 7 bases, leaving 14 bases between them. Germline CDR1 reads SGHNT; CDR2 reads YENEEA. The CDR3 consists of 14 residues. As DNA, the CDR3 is TGTGCCAGCAGCAACGGACCCGCGGGCGGGGAGCTGTTTTTT. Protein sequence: CASSNGPAGGELFF. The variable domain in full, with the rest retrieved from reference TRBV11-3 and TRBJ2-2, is EAGVVQSPRYKIIEKKQPVAFWCNPISGHNTLYWYLQNLGQGPELLIRYENEEAVDDSQLPKDRFSAERLKGVDSTLKIQPAELGDSAVYLCASSNGPAGGELFFGEGSRLTVL.

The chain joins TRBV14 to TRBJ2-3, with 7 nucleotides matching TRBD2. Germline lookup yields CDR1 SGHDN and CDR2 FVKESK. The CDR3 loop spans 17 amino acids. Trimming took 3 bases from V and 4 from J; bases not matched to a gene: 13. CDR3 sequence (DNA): TGTGCCAGCAGCCACTTCTTCGGCCGGGGGAGGGCAGATACGCAGTATTTT. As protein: CASSHFFGRGRADTQYF.

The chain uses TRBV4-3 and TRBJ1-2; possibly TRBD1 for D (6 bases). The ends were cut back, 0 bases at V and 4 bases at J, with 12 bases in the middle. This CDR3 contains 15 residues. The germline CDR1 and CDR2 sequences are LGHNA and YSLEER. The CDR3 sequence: CASSQDGGRSYGYTF. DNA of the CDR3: TGCGCCAGCAGCCAAGATGGGGGCAGGAGCTATGGCTACACCTTC.

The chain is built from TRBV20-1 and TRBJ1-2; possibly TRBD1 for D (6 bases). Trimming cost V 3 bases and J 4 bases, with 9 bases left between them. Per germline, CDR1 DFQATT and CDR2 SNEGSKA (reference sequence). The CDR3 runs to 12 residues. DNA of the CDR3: TGCAGTGCTAGTGGACAGACCTATGGCTACACCTTC. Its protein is CSASGQTYGYTF.

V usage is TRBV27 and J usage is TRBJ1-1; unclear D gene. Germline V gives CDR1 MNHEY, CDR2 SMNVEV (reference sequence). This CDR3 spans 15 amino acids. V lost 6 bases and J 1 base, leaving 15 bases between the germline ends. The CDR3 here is CASSPRAAENTEAFF. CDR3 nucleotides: TGTGCCAGCAGCCCCAGAGCGGCCGAGAACACTGAAGCTTTCTTT.

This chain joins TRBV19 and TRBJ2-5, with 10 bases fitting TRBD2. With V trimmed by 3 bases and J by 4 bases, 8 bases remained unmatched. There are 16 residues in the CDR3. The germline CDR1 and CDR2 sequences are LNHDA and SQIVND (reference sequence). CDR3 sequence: CASSMLSSGGSETQYF. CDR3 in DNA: TGTGCCAGTAGTATGTTGTCTAGCGGGGGATCAGAGACCCAGTACTTC.

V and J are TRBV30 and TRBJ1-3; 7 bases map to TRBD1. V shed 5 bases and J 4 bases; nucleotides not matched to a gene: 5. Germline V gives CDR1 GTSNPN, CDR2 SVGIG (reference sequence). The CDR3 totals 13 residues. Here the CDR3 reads CAWQGGSGNTIYF. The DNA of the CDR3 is TGTGCCTGGCAGGGGGGATCCGGAAACACCATATATTTT.

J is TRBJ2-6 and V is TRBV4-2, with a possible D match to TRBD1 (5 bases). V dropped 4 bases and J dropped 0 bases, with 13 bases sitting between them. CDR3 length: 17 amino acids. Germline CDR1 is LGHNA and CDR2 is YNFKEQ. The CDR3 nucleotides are TGTGCCAGCAGCCCCTATCCCCAGGGCTCTGGGGCCAACGTCCTGACTTTC. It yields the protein CASSPYPQGSGANVLTF.